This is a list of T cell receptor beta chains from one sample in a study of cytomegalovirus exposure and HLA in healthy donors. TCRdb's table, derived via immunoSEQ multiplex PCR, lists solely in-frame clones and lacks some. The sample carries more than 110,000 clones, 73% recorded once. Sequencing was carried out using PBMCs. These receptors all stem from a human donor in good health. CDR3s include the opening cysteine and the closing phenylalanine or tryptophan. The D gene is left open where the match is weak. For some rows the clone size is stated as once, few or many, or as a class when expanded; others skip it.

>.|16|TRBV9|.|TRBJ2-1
CASSVEVGPFYNEQFF
TGTGCCAGCAGCGTAGAAGTGGGCCCTTTCTACAATGAGCAGTTCTTC
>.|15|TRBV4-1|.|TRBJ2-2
CASSQEFANTGELFF
TGCGCCAGCAGCCAAGAATTCGCGAACACCGGGGAGCTGTTTTTT
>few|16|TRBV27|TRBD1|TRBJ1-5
CASSPAVTGGWQPQHF
TGTGCCAGCAGTCCCGCTGTGACAGGGGGTTGGCAGCCCCAGCATTTT
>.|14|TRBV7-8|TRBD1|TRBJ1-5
CASSLNRGKQPQHF
TGTGCCAGCAGCCTGAACAGGGGCAAGCAGCCCCAGCATTTT
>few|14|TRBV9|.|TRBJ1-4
CASSPRTSNEKLFF
TGTGCCAGCAGCCCGAGAACCTCTAATGAAAAACTGTTTTTT
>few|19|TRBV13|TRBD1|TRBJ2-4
CASSLGTRDRGQAKNIQYF
TGTGCCAGCAGCTTAGGAACCCGGGACAGGGGGCAGGCCAAAAACATTCAGTACTTC
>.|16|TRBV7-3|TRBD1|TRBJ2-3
CASSLKGQDRGDTQYF
TGTGCCAGCAGCTTAAAGGGACAGGACCGGGGAGATACGCAGTATTTT
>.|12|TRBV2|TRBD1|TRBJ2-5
CASRGQGETQYF
TGTGCCAGCAGAGGACAGGGGGAGACCCAGTACTTC
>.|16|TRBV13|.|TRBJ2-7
CASSPSGRGLSYEQYF
TGTGCCAGCAGCCCCTCTGGGCGGGGGCTATCCTACGAGCAGTACTTC
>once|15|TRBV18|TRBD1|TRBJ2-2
CASSLGQPNTGELFF
TGTGCCAGCTCACTGGGACAGCCGAACACCGGGGAGCTGTTTTTT
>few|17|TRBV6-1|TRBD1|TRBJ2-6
CASSGDRGASGANVLTF
TGTGCCAGCAGTGGGGACAGGGGGGCCTCTGGGGCCAACGTCCTGACTTTC
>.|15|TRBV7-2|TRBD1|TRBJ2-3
CASSAGGRLTDTQYF
TGTGCCAGCAGCGCAGGGGGAAGGTTAACAGATACGCAGTATTTT